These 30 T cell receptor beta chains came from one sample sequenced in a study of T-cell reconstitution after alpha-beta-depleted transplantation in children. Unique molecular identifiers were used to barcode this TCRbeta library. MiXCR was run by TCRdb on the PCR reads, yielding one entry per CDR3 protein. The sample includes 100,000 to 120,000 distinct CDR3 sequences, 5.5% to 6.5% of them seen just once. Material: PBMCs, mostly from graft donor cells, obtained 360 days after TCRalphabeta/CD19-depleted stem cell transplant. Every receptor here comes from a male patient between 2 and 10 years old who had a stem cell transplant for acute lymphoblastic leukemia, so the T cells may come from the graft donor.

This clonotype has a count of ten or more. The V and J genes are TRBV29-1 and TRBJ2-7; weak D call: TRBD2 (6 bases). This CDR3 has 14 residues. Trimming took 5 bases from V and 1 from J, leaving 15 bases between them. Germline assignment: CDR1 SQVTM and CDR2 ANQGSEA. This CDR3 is CSVNFRERSYEQYF. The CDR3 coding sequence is TGCAGCGTTAATTTTCGGGAGAGATCCTACGAGCAGTACTTC.

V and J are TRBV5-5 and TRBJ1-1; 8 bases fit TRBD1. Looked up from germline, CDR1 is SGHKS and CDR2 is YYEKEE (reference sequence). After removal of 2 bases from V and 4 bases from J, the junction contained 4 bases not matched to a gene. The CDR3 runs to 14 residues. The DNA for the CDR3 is TGTGCCAGCAGCTTCAGGGGGCGAGGCACTGAAGCTTTCTTT. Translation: CASSFRGRGTEAFF.

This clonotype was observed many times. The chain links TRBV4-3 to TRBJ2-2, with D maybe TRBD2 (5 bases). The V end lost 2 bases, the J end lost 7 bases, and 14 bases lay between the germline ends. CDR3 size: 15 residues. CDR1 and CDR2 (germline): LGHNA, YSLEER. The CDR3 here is CASSQYTSGFGELFF. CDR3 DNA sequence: TGCGCCAGCAGCCAATATACTTCGGGGTTCGGGGAGCTGTTTTTT.

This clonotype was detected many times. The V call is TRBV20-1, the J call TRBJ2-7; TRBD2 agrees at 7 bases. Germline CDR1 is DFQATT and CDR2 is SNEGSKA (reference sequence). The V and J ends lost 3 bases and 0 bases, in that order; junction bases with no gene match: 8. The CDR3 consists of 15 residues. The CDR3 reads CSASPERGPSYEQYF. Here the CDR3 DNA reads TGCAGTGCTAGTCCTGAGCGGGGTCCCTCCTACGAGCAGTACTTC.

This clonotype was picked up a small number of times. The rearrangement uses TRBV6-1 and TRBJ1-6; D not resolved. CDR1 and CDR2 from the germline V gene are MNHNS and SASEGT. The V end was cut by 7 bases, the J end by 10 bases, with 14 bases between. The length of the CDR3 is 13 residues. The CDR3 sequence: CASTPQSRSPLHF. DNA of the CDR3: TGTGCCAGCACCCCGCAGTCAAGGTCACCCCTCCACTTT.

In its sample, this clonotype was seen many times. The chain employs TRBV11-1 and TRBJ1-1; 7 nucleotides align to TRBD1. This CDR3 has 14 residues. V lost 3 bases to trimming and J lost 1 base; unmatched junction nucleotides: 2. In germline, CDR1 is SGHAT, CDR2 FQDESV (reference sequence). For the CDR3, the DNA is TGTGCCAGCAGCTTTACAGGGGCGAACACTGAAGCTTTCTTT. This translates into CASSFTGANTEAFF.

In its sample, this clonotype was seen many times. The CDR3, as DNA: TGTGCCAGCAGTGACGGGCCGGGCAACACAGATACGCAGTATTTT. It codes for CASSDGPGNTDTQYF. The V and J genes are TRBV6-4 and TRBJ2-3, with D hard to call. The CDR3 spans 15 residues. Trimming took off 2 bases at V and 2 bases at J, with 11 bases between the two ends. CDR1 is MRHNA and CDR2 is SNTAGT in the germline V gene.

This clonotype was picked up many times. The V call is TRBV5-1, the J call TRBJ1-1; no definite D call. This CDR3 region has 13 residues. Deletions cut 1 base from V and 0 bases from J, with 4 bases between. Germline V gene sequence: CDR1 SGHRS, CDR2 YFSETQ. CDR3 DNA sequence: TGCGCCAGCAGCTTGCTCTTGAACACTGAAGCTTTCTTT. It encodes CASSLLLNTEAFF.

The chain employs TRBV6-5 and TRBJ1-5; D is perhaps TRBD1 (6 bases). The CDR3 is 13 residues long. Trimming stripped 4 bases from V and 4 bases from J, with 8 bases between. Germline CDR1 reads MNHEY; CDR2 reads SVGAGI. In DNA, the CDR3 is TGTGCCAGCAGTTGGACAGTAAATCAGCCCCAGCATTTT. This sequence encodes CASSWTVNQPQHF.

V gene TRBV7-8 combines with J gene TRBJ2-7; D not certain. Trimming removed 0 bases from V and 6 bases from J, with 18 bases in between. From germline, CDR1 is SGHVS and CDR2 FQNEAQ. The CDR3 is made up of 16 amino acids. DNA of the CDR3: TGTGCCAGCAGCTTAGCGGCGGCCGGAGCTAGGGTCGAGCAGTACTTC. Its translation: CASSLAAAGARVEQYF.

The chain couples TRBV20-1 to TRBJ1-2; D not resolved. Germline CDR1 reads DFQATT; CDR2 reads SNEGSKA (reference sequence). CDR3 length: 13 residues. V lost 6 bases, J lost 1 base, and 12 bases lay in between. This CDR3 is CSAPRGVNYGYTF. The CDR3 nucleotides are TGCAGTGCCCCTCGGGGTGTTAACTATGGCTACACCTTC.

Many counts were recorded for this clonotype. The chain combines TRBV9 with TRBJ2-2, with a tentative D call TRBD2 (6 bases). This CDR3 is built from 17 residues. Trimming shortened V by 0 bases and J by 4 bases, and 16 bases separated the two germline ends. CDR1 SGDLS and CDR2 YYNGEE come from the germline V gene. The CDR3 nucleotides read TGTGCCAGCAGCGTAGATCCGAACGCCGGGGGCACCGGGGAGCTGTTTTTT. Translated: CASSVDPNAGGTGELFF.

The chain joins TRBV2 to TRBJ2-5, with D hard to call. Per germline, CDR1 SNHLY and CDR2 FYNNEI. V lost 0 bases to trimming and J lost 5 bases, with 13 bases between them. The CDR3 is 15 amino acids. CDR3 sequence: CASSEALGLGETQYF. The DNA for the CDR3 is TGTGCCAGCAGTGAAGCCCTCGGTTTAGGGGAGACCCAGTACTTC. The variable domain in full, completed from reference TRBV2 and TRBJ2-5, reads EPEVTQTPSHQVTQMGQEVILRCVPISNHLYFYWYRQILGQKVEFLVSFYNNEISEKSEIFDDQFSVERPDGSNFTLKIRSTKLEDSAMYFCASSEALGLGETQYFGPGTRLLVL.

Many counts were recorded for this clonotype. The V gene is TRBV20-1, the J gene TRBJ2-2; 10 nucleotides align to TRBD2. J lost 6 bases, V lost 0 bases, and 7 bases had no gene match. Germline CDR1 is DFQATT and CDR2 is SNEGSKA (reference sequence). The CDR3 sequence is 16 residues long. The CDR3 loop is CSARDKSGGAAGELFF. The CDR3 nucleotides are TGCAGTGCTAGAGATAAAAGCGGGGGGGCCGCCGGGGAGCTGTTTTTT.

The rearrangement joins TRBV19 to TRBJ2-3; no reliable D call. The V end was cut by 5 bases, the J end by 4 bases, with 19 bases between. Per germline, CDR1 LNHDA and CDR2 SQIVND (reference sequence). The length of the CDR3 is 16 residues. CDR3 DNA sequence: TGTGCCAGTAGTTCCCTGGCAGGCCCAGTGGCAGATACGCAGTATTTT. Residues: CASSSLAGPVADTQYF.

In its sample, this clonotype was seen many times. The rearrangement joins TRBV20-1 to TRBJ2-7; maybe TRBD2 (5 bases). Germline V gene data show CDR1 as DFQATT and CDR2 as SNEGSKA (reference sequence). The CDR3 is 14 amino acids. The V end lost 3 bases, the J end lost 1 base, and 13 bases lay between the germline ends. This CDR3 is CSARAGVSSYEQYF. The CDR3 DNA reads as TGCAGTGCTAGGGCCGGGGTCTCATCCTACGAGCAGTACTTC.

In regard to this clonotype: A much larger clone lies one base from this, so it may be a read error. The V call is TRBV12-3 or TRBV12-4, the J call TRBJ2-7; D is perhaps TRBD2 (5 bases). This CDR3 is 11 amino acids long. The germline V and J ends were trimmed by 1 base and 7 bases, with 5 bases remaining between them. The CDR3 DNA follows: TGTGCCAGCAGTTTAGAGCGGGAGCAGTACTTC. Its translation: CASSLEREQYF.

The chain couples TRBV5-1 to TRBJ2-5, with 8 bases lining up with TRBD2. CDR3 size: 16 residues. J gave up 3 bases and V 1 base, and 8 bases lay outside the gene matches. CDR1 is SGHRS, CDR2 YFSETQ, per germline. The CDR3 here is CASSLPPGTREETQYF. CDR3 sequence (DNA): TGCGCCAGCAGCTTGCCCCCCGGGACTAGGGAAGAGACCCAGTACTTC.

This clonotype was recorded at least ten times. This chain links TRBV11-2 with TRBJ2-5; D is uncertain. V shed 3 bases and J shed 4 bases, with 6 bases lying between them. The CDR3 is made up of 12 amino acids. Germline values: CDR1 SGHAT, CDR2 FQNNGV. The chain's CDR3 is CASSLAGETQYF. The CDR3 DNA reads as TGTGCCAGCAGCTTGGCAGGAGAGACCCAGTACTTC.

The CDR3 loop is CASSYRPSLGPNSPLHF. In DNA form, the CDR3 reads TGTGCCAGCAGTTACCGGCCTAGTTTGGGGCCAAATTCACCCCTCCACTTT. This chain connects TRBV6-5 to TRBJ1-6; weak D call: TRBD1 (5 bases). This CDR3 comprises 17 residues. Trimming cost V 2 bases and J 7 bases, with 18 bases left between them. CDR1 is MNHEY, CDR2 SVGAGI, per germline.

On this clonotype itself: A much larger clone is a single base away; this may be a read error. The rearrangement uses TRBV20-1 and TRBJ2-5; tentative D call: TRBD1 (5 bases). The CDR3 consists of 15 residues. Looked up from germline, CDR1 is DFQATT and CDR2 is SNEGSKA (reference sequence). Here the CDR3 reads CCARENQQVQETQYF. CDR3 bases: TGCTGTGCTAGAGAGAACCAACAGGTGCAAGAGACCCAGTACTTC.

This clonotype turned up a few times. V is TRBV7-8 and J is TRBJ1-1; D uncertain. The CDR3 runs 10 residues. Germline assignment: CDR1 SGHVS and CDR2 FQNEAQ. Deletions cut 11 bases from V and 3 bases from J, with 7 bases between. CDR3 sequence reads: CAVRDTEAFF. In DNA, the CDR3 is TGTGCCGTCCGAGACACTGAAGCTTTCTTT.

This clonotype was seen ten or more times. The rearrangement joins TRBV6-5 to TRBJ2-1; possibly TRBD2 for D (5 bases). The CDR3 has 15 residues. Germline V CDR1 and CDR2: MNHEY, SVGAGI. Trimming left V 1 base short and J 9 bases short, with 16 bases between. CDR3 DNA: TGTGCCAGCAGTTACTGGGGAGAGGGTACTGGTGAGCAGTTCTTC. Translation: CASSYWGEGTGEQFF.

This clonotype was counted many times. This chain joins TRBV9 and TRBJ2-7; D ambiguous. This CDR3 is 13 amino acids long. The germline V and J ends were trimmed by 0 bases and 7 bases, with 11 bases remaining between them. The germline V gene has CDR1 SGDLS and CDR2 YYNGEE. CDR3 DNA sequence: TGTGCCAGCAGCGTAGACCCCGGACCAGAGCAGTACTTC. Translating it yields CASSVDPGPEQYF.

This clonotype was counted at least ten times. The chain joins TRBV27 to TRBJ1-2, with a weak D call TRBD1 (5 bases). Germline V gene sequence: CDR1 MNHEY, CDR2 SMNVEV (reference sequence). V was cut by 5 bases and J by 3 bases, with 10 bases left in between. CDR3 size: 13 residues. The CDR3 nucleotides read TGTGCCAGCAGTCCTGGGACCTACTATGGCTACACCTTC. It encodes CASSPGTYYGYTF.

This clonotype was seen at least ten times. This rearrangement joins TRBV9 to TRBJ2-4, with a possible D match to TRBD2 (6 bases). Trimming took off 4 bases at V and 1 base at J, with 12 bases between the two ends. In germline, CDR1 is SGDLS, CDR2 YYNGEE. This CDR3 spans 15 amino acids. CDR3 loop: CASSPRGRAKNIQYF. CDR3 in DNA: TGTGCCAGCAGCCCCCGGGGGAGGGCCAAAAACATTCAGTACTTC.

The CDR3 here is CAIRTGTPVNYGYTF. The CDR3 bases are TGTGCCATCAGGACCGGGACACCGGTTAACTATGGCTACACCTTC. The J gene is TRBJ1-2, the V gene TRBV10-3, with a weak D call TRBD1 (6 bases). CDR3 length: 15 amino acids. V was trimmed by 6 bases and J by 1 base, leaving 15 bases between them. Per the germline V gene, CDR1 is ENHRY and CDR2 is SYGVKD.

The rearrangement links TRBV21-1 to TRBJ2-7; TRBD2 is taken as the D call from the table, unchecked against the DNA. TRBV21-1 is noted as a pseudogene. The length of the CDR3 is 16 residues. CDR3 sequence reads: CASSESRRGSSYEQYF. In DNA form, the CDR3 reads TGTGCCAGCAGCGAGTCCCGGCGGGGGAGCTCCTACGAGCAGTACTTC.

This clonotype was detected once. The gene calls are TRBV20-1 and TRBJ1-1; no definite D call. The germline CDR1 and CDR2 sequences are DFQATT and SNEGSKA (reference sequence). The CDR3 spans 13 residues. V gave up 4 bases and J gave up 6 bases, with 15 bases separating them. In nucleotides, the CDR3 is TGCAGTGCTATGGGCCTGGCCAACGCTGAAGCTTTCTTT. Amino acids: CSAMGLANAEAFF.

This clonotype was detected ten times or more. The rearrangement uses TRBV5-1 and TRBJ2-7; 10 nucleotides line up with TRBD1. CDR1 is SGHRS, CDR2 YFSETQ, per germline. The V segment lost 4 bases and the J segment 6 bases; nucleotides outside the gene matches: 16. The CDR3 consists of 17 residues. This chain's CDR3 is CASSMTDIRTGGFEQYF. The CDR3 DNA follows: TGCGCCAGCAGCATGACAGATATCCGGACAGGGGGGTTCGAGCAGTACTTC.